Described below is a single T cell receptor beta chain sequence and its context. Its antigen is unknown. CDR1 is LGHDT, CDR2 YNNKEL, per germline (reference sequence). The CDR3 sequence is 17 residues long. These data are taken from a study of T cells expressing NK-cell markers. Study as a whole: Obtained from sorted CD3+CD56+NKG2C+, CD3+CD56+NKG2C- and CD3+CD56-NKG2C+ T cells were the TCR beta repertoires. Seven donors tested HCMV-seropositive and one tested seronegative among the eight sequenced. Study observations and caveats: A handful of donors likewise had their CD3+CD56-NKG2C+ fraction led by these clonotypes.

UMIs accompanied the 5'RACE template switching by which TCR beta cDNA was made. TCRdb re-called the 5' RACE reads, yielding one record per CDR3 amino acid sequence without DNA. Found here are about 370,000 distinct CDR3 sequences; the top ten clones hold about 10%. The chain carries TRBV3-1 and TRBJ2-1. This TCR was sampled from a woman between 50 and 59 years old in good health. Sequences were obtained from blood T cells: a sorted CD56 or NKG2C T cell subset, CD4+ or CD8+ T cells, or bulk PBMC T cells (not recorded which). CDR3 region: CASSQAFGGTAYNEQFF.